The rows below give T cell receptor beta chains drawn from one sample of a study of shared T cell receptors in the human thymus. The repertoire was sequenced with immunoSEQ multiplex PCR; TCRdb's copy has only in-frame clones and lacks some. The repertoire holds 600,000 or so clones, with roughly 86% as singletons. These data were also reused for a study on human thymus T cells.

The material sequenced was thymocytes. These receptors all stem from a boy younger than two with a congenital heart defect. CDR3s include the opening cysteine and the closing phenylalanine or tryptophan. A D gene is named only where the DNA matches it firmly. The size field is filled for only some rows; it gives once, few, many or a size class.

D: -
size: -
V: TRBV27
J: TRBJ2-7
DNA: TGTGCCAGCACCCACGACATTTCCTACGAGCAGTACTTC
CDR3: CASTHDISYEQYF

D: -
size: -
V: TRBV14
J: TRBJ2-2
DNA: TGTGCCAGCAGCCCCCGGGACTTCACTACCGGGGAGCTGTTTTTT
CDR3: CASSPRDFTTGELFF

D: TRBD2
size: -
V: TRBV7-9
J: TRBJ2-1
DNA: TGTGCCAGCGGGGGGGTGGGAAGGGATGAGCAGTTCTTC
CDR3: CASGGVGRDEQFF

D: -
size: -
V: TRBV10-3
J: TRBJ1-5
DNA: TGTGCCATCAGCCAAACCGACAGGCGGGATCAGCCCCAGCATTTT
CDR3: CAISQTDRRDQPQHF

D: TRBD1
size: -
V: TRBV28
J: TRBJ1-1
DNA: TGTGCCACAAGGACAGGGAAGATGAACACTGAAGCTTTCTTT
CDR3: CATRTGKMNTEAFF

D: -
size: -
V: TRBV11-2
J: TRBJ2-7
DNA: TGTGCCGGCCTTTTTCCAGGGTCCTACGAGCAGTACTTC
CDR3: CAGLFPGSYEQYF

D: -
size: -
V: TRBV28
J: TRBJ1-1
DNA: TGTGCCAGCAGTTTATTAGAACTGGACACTGAAGCTTTCTTT
CDR3: CASSLLELDTEAFF

D: -
size: -
V: TRBV7-2
J: TRBJ1-5
DNA: TGTGCCAGCAGCAAACTACAGGGCGGTCAGCCCCAGCATTTT
CDR3: CASSKLQGGQPQHF

D: -
size: few
V: TRBV12-1
J: TRBJ2-7
DNA: TGTGCCCGCAGGGCTCTGGGGGCTAGCGGGACGAAAGATCCTTCCTACGAGCAGTACTTC
CDR3: CARRALGASGTKDPSYEQYF

D: -
size: -
V: TRBV4-3
J: TRBJ2-3
DNA: TGCGCCAGCAGCCAATTAGGGGGCACAGATACGCAGTATTTT
CDR3: CASSQLGGTDTQYF

D: TRBD1
size: -
V: TRBV6-5
J: TRBJ2-2
DNA: TGTGCCAGCAGTTTTGGACAGGGGACGAACACCGGGGAGCTGTTTTTT
CDR3: CASSFGQGTNTGELFF

D: -
size: -
V: TRBV5-1
J: TRBJ2-4
DNA: TGCGCCAGCAGCTTGGTGTCGGAGGGCCACGAGGCCAAAAACATTCAGTACTTC
CDR3: CASSLVSEGHEAKNIQYF

D: -
size: -
V: TRBV27
J: TRBJ2-1
DNA: TGTGCCAGCAGTCCCCGCGGACAGTTGTACAATGAGCAGTTCTTC
CDR3: CASSPRGQLYNEQFF

D: -
size: -
V: TRBV5-1
J: TRBJ1-3
DNA: TGCGCCAGCAGACTTGACAGGAGCTCTGGAAACACCATATATTTT
CDR3: CASRLDRSSGNTIYF

D: TRBD1
size: -
V: TRBV29-1
J: TRBJ1-1
DNA: TGCAGCGGCGGACAGGGATGGAGGGCTTTCTTT
CDR3: CSGGQGWRAFF

D: TRBD2
size: -
V: TRBV11-3
J: TRBJ2-1
DNA: TGTGCCAGCAGCCTCAGCGGGACTGAGCAGTTCTTC
CDR3: CASSLSGTEQFF

D: TRBD1
size: -
V: TRBV27
J: TRBJ2-7
DNA: TGTGCCAGCAGTTCTACCGGGACAGGTTCCTACGAGCAGTACTTC
CDR3: CASSSTGTGSYEQYF